The 27 T cell receptor beta chains presented below share a single source sample, sequenced in a study of blood T cell repertoires in COVID-19. Using immunoSEQ multiplex PCR, the repertoire was profiled, and TCRdb retains in-frame clones only, with some absent. The sample includes 150,000 to 200,000 clones, roughly four fifths of them seen just once. Sequencing used peripheral blood. Receptors originate from a woman in her sixties or seventies with COVID-19, enrolled during active disease.

This sequence joins TRBV7-8 and TRBJ2-7; 7 positions match TRBD1. V was pared by 0 bases and J by 4 bases, with 9 bases of the junction left unmatched. The CDR3 consists of 16 residues. Looked up from germline, CDR1 is SGHVS and CDR2 is FQNEAQ. The CDR3 DNA is TGTGCCAGCAGCTTAGCGGCAGGGGGAAGTATATACGAGCAGTACTTC. This codes for CASSLAAGGSIYEQYF.

The genes are TRBV19 and TRBJ1-2; weak D call: TRBD1 (5 bases). Germline CDR1 is LNHDA and CDR2 is SQIVND (reference sequence). This CDR3 has 14 residues. Deletions cut 3 bases from V and 2 bases from J, with 10 bases between. For the CDR3, the DNA is TGTGCCAGTAGTATGGTGGCAGGGAACTATGGCTACACCTTC. It encodes CASSMVAGNYGYTF.

The chain recombines TRBV29-1 with TRBJ1-1, with 8 bases identical to TRBD1. The CDR3 spans 12 residues. Per germline, CDR1 SQVTM and CDR2 ANQGSEA. V was clipped by 4 bases and J by 7 bases; unmatched bases: 5. The CDR3, as DNA: TGCAGCGTTGGCGACAGGGGAGGTGAAGCTTTCTTT. Translated: CSVGDRGGEAFF.

This rearrangement joins TRBV19 to TRBJ2-1; TRBD2 agrees at 7 bases. Trimming at V came to 4 bases and at J to 6 bases, leaving 9 bases not matched to a gene. CDR1 and CDR2 from the germline V gene are LNHDA and SQIVND (reference sequence). The CDR3 runs to 15 residues. The CDR3 DNA reads as TGTGCCAGTAGTACCTGGACTAGTTTTGGCAATGAGCAGTTCTTC. Translation gives CASSTWTSFGNEQFF.

The chain couples TRBV5-1 to TRBJ2-1, with 8 bases matching TRBD1. The CDR3 runs 14 residues. The V gene's germline CDR1 is SGHRS and CDR2 YFSETQ. Unmatched junction bases numbered 6, after V lost 2 bases and J lost 8 bases. DNA for the CDR3: TGCGCCAGCAGCTTATTCGACAGGGGCGATGAGCAGTTCTTC. This gives the protein CASSLFDRGDEQFF.

The chain has TRBV27 and TRBJ2-5; TRBD1 is a possible D gene (6 bases). CDR3 length: 18 residues. Trimming stripped 1 base from V and 0 bases from J, with 18 bases between. Germline V gene lookup returns CDR1 MNHEY and CDR2 SMNVEV (reference sequence). The CDR3 coding sequence is TGTGCCAGCAGTTTATTCGCCGGCACAGGGAGTTACCAAGAGACCCAGTACTTC. Amino acid sequence: CASSLFAGTGSYQETQYF.

The V and J genes are TRBV2 and TRBJ2-3, with a tentative D call TRBD2 (5 bases). The CDR3 loop spans 15 amino acids. Germline CDR1 and CDR2: SNHLY and FYNNEI. Trimming took off 3 bases at V and 1 base at J, with 11 bases between the two ends. The CDR3 spells CASSENGRGTDTQYF. The CDR3 DNA is TGTGCCAGCAGTGAGAATGGGCGGGGCACAGATACGCAGTATTTT.

In its sample, this clone was seen a few times. V usage is TRBV6-5 and J usage is TRBJ1-2, with 7 bases that match TRBD1. CDR1 and CDR2 (germline): MNHEY, SVGAGI. V shed 4 bases, J shed 4 bases, and the junction held 9 bases outside the gene matches. The CDR3 has 15 amino acids. In DNA form, the CDR3 reads TGTGCCAGCAGTTTTGGGACAGCTGTGACCTATGGCTACACCTTC. As protein: CASSFGTAVTYGYTF.

J is TRBJ2-1 and V is TRBV24-1; TRBD1 is a possible D gene (6 bases). This CDR3 is 12 amino acids long. Deletions cut 6 bases from V and 10 bases from J, with 12 bases between. Germline V gene lookup returns CDR1 KGHDR and CDR2 SFDVKD. The CDR3 DNA sequence: TGTGCCACCAGTTGGGGTGGGACAGAGCAGTTCTTC. This sequence encodes CATSWGGTEQFF.

The V call is TRBV9, the J call TRBJ2-7; a weak D match, TRBD2 (5 bases). The germline V and J ends were trimmed by 4 bases and 2 bases, with 16 bases remaining between them. CDR1 and CDR2 (germline): SGDLS, YYNGEE. This CDR3 has 15 amino acids. CDR3 coding DNA: TGTGCCAGCAGCATAGGAGGCGGATACCCCTACGAGCAGTACTTC. Translation gives CASSIGGGYPYEQYF.

The chain recombines TRBV10-2 with TRBJ1-2, with 9 bases fitting TRBD1. V lost 0 bases, J lost 4 bases, and 6 bases stayed unmatched. Germline V gene sequence: CDR1 WSHSY, CDR2 SAAADI. The CDR3 extends over 16 amino acids. The CDR3 spells CASSESTGTGSYGYTF. The CDR3 nucleotides read TGCGCCAGCAGTGAGTCGACCGGGACAGGGAGCTATGGCTACACCTTC.

This clone appeared a single time. CDR3 DNA sequence: TGTGCCAGCAGCTTACAGGGGGCCTCCGGGGAGCTGTTTTTT. Amino acid sequence: CASSLQGASGELFF. V usage is TRBV7-7 and J usage is TRBJ2-2; TRBD1 aligns across 8 bases. The CDR3 extends over 14 amino acids. Germline CDR1 SSHAT, CDR2 FNYEAQ (reference sequence). After removal of 2 bases from V and 6 bases from J, the junction contained 2 bases not matched to a gene.

V is TRBV7-2 and J is TRBJ1-5, with TRBD1 matching 9 bases. Germline V gives CDR1 SGHTA, CDR2 FQGNSA. This CDR3 comprises 14 residues. J lost 6 bases, V lost 3 bases, and 3 bases had no gene match. The CDR3 here is CASSFGQGPQPQHF. The CDR3 DNA follows: TGTGCCAGCAGCTTCGGACAGGGGCCTCAGCCCCAGCATTTT.

J is TRBJ2-5 and V is TRBV6-6; D is possibly TRBD1 (6 bases). This CDR3 spans 14 amino acids. Germline V gene lookup returns CDR1 MNHNY and CDR2 SVGAGI (reference sequence). Between the trimmed V and J ends, which lost 2 bases and 5 bases, there was a span of 12 bases. CDR3 residues: CASSYGGVGETQYF. The CDR3 DNA sequence: TGTGCCAGCAGTTACGGGGGCGTAGGGGAGACCCAGTACTTC.

The chain joins TRBV7-2 to TRBJ2-7; 8 nucleotides line up with TRBD1. CDR1 and CDR2 from the germline V gene are SGHTA and FQGNSA. The CDR3 runs to 16 residues. The ends lost 1 base at V and 7 bases at J; junction bases unmatched: 12. The CDR3: CASSLVPTDRGGEQYF. The CDR3, as DNA: TGTGCCAGCAGCTTAGTCCCTACCGACAGGGGCGGAGAGCAGTACTTC.

A single count supports this clone. The chain has TRBV7-2 and TRBJ2-5, with 7 bases aligning to TRBD1. Losses at the gene ends were 4 bases for V and 7 bases for J; bases not matched to a gene: 12. The germline V gene has CDR1 SGHTA and CDR2 FQGNSA. There are 15 residues in the CDR3. DNA for the CDR3: TGTGCCAGCAGCTCTGAACAGGGGACCCGGGGGACCCAGTACTTC. Residues: CASSSEQGTRGTQYF.

This clone was counted once. The gene calls are TRBV2 and TRBJ2-1; TRBD2 matches 14 bases. Germline V gene data show CDR1 as SNHLY and CDR2 as FYNNEI. Germline trimming cut 5 bases from V and 7 bases from J; bases unmatched to any gene: 4. This CDR3 is built from 15 residues. The CDR3 DNA follows: TGTGCCAGCAGTAAGGGGACTAGCGGGAGAAATGAGCAGTTCTTC. It encodes CASSKGTSGRNEQFF.

The CDR3 DNA is TGTGCCAGCAGTTTTGGGCAGGTGGAAACCGGGGAGCTGTTTTTT. Encoded protein: CASSFGQVETGELFF. V is TRBV28 and J is TRBJ2-2; D is ambiguous. The CDR3 spans 15 residues. Germline lookup yields CDR1 MDHEN and CDR2 SYDVKM. V was trimmed by 3 bases and J by 5 bases, leaving 13 bases between them.

The chain joins TRBV28 to TRBJ2-7; 7 nucleotides agree with TRBD1. V lost 3 bases to trimming and J lost 6 bases; unmatched junction nucleotides: 8. CDR3 length equals 14 residues. Germline values: CDR1 MDHEN, CDR2 SYDVKM. CDR3 region: CASSLTGPKAEQYF. CDR3 nucleotide sequence: TGTGCCAGCAGTTTGACAGGGCCTAAGGCCGAGCAGTACTTC.

This clone was recorded a few times. The rearrangement uses TRBV11-2 and TRBJ1-2; tentative D call: TRBD1 (6 bases). Germline V CDR1 and CDR2: SGHAT, FQNNGV. V lost 5 bases, J lost 7 bases, and 17 bases lay in between. The CDR3 is 14 residues long. This CDR3 reads CASSLLSGAGGYTF. The CDR3, as DNA: TGTGCCAGCAGCCTGTTATCAGGGGCTGGTGGCTACACCTTC.

The chain links TRBV9 to TRBJ2-1, with unresolved D. The V end was cut by 0 bases, the J end by 8 bases, with 6 bases between. CDR3 length equals 12 residues. Germline CDR1 SGDLS, CDR2 YYNGEE. The CDR3 DNA sequence: TGTGCCAGCAGCGTAGGACTCCATGAGCAGTTCTTC. Translated, it gives CASSVGLHEQFF.

The chain recombines TRBV28 with TRBJ2-1, with D perhaps matching TRBD1 (7 bases). Germline V gives CDR1 MDHEN, CDR2 SYDVKM. Trimming took off 6 bases at V and 2 bases at J, with 17 bases between the two ends. The CDR3 has 16 residues. The chain's CDR3 is CASRPRAGGTYNEQFF. The CDR3 DNA reads as TGTGCCAGCAGGCCTCGGGCAGGGGGGACCTACAATGAGCAGTTCTTC.

The chain carries TRBV5-6 and TRBJ1-5; possible D gene TRBD1, 6 bases. The CDR3 consists of 15 residues. Trimming took 3 bases from V and 3 from J, leaving 13 bases between them. Germline CDR1 is SGHDT and CDR2 is YYEEEE. The CDR3 DNA sequence: TGTGCCAGCAGCTACGGGGACACTTCCAATCAGCCCCAGCATTTT. Translated, it gives CASSYGDTSNQPQHF.

This rearrangement joins TRBV18 to TRBJ1-1; the D gene is possibly TRBD1 (6 bases). Per germline, CDR1 KGHSH and CDR2 LQKENI. This CDR3 comprises 16 residues. Trimming shortened V by 1 base and J by 6 bases, and 18 bases separated the two germline ends. CDR3 sequence: CASSPLLTGEKSEAFF. The CDR3 DNA reads as TGTGCCAGCTCACCACTCTTGACAGGTGAGAAGTCTGAAGCTTTCTTT. Drawing the rest from reference TRBV18 and TRBJ1-1, the complete variable domain is NAGVMQNPRHLVRRRGQEARLRCSPMKGHSHVYWYRQLPEEGLKFMVYLQKENIIDESGMPKERFSAEFPKEGPSILRIQQVVRGDSAAYFCASSPLLTGEKSEAFFGQGTRLTVV.

The chain recombines TRBV28 with TRBJ2-2; 9 bases are shared with TRBD1. Germline assignment: CDR1 MDHEN and CDR2 SYDVKM. The CDR3 has 15 amino acids. V lost 5 bases and J lost 6; bases outside the gene matches: 7. The CDR3, as DNA: TGTGCCAGCAGTGCCCCGGGACAGGGATCCGGGGAGCTGTTTTTT. As protein: CASSAPGQGSGELFF.

The genes are TRBV5-6 and TRBJ1-2; the D is unclear. Germline V gives CDR1 SGHDT, CDR2 YYEEEE. The CDR3 contains 13 residues. The ends were cut back, 0 bases at V and 4 bases at J, with 7 bases in the middle. CDR3 residues: CASSLDVVYGYTF. Here the CDR3 DNA reads TGTGCCAGCAGCTTGGACGTAGTCTATGGCTACACCTTC.

The chain's CDR3 is CASSGDRRSMNTGELFF. The CDR3 region has the DNA TGTGCCAGCTCAGGAGACCGAAGGTCCATGAACACCGGGGAGCTGTTTTTT. The gene calls are TRBV18 and TRBJ2-2; no definite D call. The germline V and J ends were trimmed by 5 bases and 1 base, with 17 bases remaining between them. Germline V gene data show CDR1 as KGHSH and CDR2 as LQKENI. The CDR3 is made up of 17 amino acids.